This T cell receptor beta chain was retrieved from a study of blood T cells in healthy people across ages (dated by TCRdb to between 2014 and 2017). The study in broad terms: Template switching captured roughly one uniquely barcoded TCR beta cDNA molecule per two T cells in model experiments. Four age groups were formed from the donors: young (average roughly 16 years), middle-aged (roughly 38), aged (around 62) and long-lived (less than 85). Using deep sequencing normalized with unique cDNA molecular identifiers, the study measured how TCR beta repertoire diversity changes with age. To avoid experimental bias, donors of different ages were distributed randomly across sequencing lanes. Two additional independent replicas of 1 million unique cDNA reads from the same blood draw were analyzed for two donors (one aged 18 to 30 and one aged 80 or older).

The donors were roughly 38 Caucasian individuals from Russia, aged roughly 6 to 100 years, who were systemically healthy. Each donor gave ten milliliters of peripheral blood, collected into EDTA-treated Vacutainer tubes. Ficoll-Paque density-gradient centrifugation was used to isolate PBMCs, with at least 6 million obtained per sample. Trizol reagent was used to extract total RNA from the PBMCs, yielding at least 5.5 micrograms per sample. Naive CD45RAhigh/CD27high T cell percentages were measured by flow cytometry on a PBMC aliquot from every donor. Library construction relied on 5' RACE. The data were produced on an Illumina HiSeq 2500. A second roughly 6 to 12 cycle PCR used a sample-barcoded 5' primer and a J-beta primer mix. Each TCR beta cDNA molecule received a unique molecular identifier from a template-switch 5' adaptor carrying 12 random nucleotides. Each sample yielded at least 3 million CDR3-containing paired-end reads. First-strand cDNA was synthesized from all RNA with the Mint cDNA synthesis kit, primed by a TRBC-specific oligonucleotide. Following uracil-DNA glycosylase treatment, a first 18-cycle PCR with universal primers M1SS and BC2_uni_R was performed on all cDNA. From the authors' description of their analysis: Each sample was normalized by randomly selecting 1 million high-quality reads, each carrying a distinct molecular identifier. Instead of being binned into consensus sequences, reads with shared molecular identifiers were discarded. MiTCR, set to a Q25 quality threshold and the strictest error-elimination algorithm, was used for CDR3 identification, clonotype clustering and error correction. Lower-bound total TCR beta diversity was estimated with a nonparametric unseen species model using Euler transformation. The raw public reads went through TCRdb reprocessing: fastp at Q25, MiXCR clone calling, in-frame beta chains kept. CDR3 protein sequences are deduplicated, and each keeps its most common genes and DNA. The V and J calls follow TCRdb's processing rather than the paper's. Recorded for this sample are around 970,000 distinct CDR3 sequences; roughly 51% of them occurred a single time. The ten largest account for around a fifth of the sample.

To note about this clonotype: Its binding antigen is unknown. No per-base quality is available; no much larger clone lies one base away.

What the study reported, not specific to this receptor: Bulk unsorted PBMC profiling prevented conclusive comparison of naive and antigen-experienced compartments. Donor CMV infection status was unknown, potentially confounding age-related changes in expanded clonotypes. Compared with the aged group, more naive CD4+ T cells, fewer expanded clones and increased TCR diversity were shown by the long-lived group, suggesting age selection. Estimates of total diversity based on one million sequenced T cells were considered lower bounds and underestimates. Observed TCR beta diversity correlated strongly with the percentage of naive T cells measured by flow cytometry. As age increased, observed TCR beta diversity per million T cells dropped in a roughly linear way, and a significant reduction was already evident by age 40.

Sequencing was performed on blood. The clonotype comes from a woman aged 55-75 years in good health.

The CDR3 protein is CASSLASGIVNEQFF. The nucleotides read TGTGCCAGCAGCTTAGCTAGCGGGATAGTCAATGAGCAGTTCTTC. The chain is assembled from TRBV7-3 and TRBJ2-1; 9 nucleotides in the junction match TRBD2. From its cysteine to its phenylalanine, the CDR3 spans 15 amino acids. Only the CDR3 region is kept as DNA, spanning 45 bases read in frame from base 1. Based on the germline V gene, the CDR1 and CDR2 sequences are SGHTA and FQGTGA. Trimming accounts for 2 bases at V and 6 bases at J, while the number of junction bases matched to no gene is 5.